This TCR beta chain was obtained from a study of blood T cell repertoires in COVID-19. Background on the study: Both acute and convalescent COVID-19 samples were obtained from the United States, Italy and Spain. Sources were T cells, B-cell-depleted T cells, or PBMCs; the material itself was cDNA or gDNA.

Germline V lookup: CDR1 SGHVT, CDR2 SQSDAQ. The CDR3 sequence is 16 residues long. V was clipped by 2 bases and J by 7 bases; unmatched bases: 9. This clone was seen more than once but under ten times. In the original analysis: Amplification with reference gene primers provided the estimates of nucleated cell counts. Some clones are missing from TCRdb's copy, which holds only in-frame ones; the method was immunoSEQ multiplex PCR. For V, J and clone size, that table is used; D and trimming come from the DNA. The repertoire includes 110,000 or so clones, around 83% of them detected once, and approximately 4% sits in the top ten.

The rearrangement joins TRBV7-4 to TRBJ1-5; TRBD1 aligns across 9 bases. This receptor was identified in a woman between 65 and 79 years old with acute or convalescent COVID-19. The sample comprised peripheral blood. In DNA form, the CDR3 reads TGTGCCAGCAGCTTAAGGGTCACAGGGGGCAGGCAGCCCCAGCATTTT. It codes for CASSLRVTGGRQPQHF.